What follows describes a single T cell receptor beta chain. Its antigen is unknown. A much more abundant neighbour one base away suggests this may be a read error. This CDR3 is built from 13 residues. Trimming took off 4 bases at V and 4 bases at J, with 13 bases between the two ends. Germline lookup yields CDR1 SQVTM and CDR2 ANQGSEA. Sequencing used immunoSEQ multiplex PCR; TCRdb keeps in-frame clones, though not all of them. The data show about a million clones, 75% seen once. The data belong to a study of shared clonotypes between healthy human individuals. Findings and caveats of the study: Among non-shared clonotypes, generation probabilities were lower than among those shared by all four donors.

V gene TRBV29-1 combines with J gene TRBJ2-5; D may be TRBD1 (5 bases). Material for sequencing was memory CD4+ T cells sorted from blood. Subset described: CD45RA-negative fraction. This receptor was identified in a young man in good health. The CDR3 protein is CSVGQGSGETQYF. CDR3 DNA sequence: TGCAGCGTTGGGCAGGGAAGTGGAGAGACCCAGTACTTC.